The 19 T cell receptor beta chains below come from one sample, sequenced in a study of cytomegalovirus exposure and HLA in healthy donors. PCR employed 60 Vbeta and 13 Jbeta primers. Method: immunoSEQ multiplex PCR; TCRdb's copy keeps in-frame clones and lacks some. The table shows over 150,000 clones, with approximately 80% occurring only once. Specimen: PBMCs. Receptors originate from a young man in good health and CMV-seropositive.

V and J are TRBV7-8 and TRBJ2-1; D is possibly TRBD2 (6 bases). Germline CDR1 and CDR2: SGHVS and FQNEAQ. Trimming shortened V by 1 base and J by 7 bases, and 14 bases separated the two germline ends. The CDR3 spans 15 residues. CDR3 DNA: TGTGCCAGCAGCTTAGAGGGACTTCCCCAAAATGAGCAGTTCTTC. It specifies CASSLEGLPQNEQFF.

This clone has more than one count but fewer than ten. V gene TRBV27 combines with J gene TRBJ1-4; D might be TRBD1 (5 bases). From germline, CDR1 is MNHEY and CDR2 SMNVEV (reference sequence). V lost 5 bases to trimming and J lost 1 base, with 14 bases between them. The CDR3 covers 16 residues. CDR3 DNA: TGTGCCAGCAGTCCCCTGCGGGGGGTAACTAATGAAAAACTGTTTTTT. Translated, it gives CASSPLRGVTNEKLFF.

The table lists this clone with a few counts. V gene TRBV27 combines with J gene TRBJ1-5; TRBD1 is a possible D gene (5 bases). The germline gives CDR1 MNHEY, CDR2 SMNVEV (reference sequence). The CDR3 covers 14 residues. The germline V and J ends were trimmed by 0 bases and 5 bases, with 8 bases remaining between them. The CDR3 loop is CASSLSIGDQPQHF. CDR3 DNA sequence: TGTGCCAGCAGTTTATCCATAGGGGATCAGCCCCAGCATTTT.

The CDR3 sequence: CASSWDRNTDTQYF. The CDR3 region has the DNA TGTGCCAGCAGCTGGGACAGGAACACAGATACGCAGTATTTT. The rearrangement joins TRBV7-8 to TRBJ2-3; 8 positions match TRBD1. There are 14 residues in the CDR3. Trimming at V came to 4 bases and at J to 2 bases, leaving 2 bases not matched to a gene. The germline V gene encodes CDR1 SGHVS and CDR2 FQNEAQ.

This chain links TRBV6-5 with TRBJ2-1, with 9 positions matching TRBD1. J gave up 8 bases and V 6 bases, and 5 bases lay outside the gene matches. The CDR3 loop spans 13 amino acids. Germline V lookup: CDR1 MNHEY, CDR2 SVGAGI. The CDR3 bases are TGTGCCAGCAGCCTACAGGGGGCCGATGAGCAGTTCTTC. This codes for CASSLQGADEQFF.

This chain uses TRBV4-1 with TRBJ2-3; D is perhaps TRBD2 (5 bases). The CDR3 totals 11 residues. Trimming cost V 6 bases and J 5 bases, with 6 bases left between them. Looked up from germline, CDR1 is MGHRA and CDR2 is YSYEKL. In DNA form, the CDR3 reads TGCGCCAGCAGACGGGGAGATACGCAGTATTTT. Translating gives CASRRGDTQYF.

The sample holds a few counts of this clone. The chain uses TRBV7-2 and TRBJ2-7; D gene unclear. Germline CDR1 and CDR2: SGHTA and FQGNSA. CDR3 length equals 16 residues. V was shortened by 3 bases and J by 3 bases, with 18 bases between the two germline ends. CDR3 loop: CASSFFRLGAFYEQYF. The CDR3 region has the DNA TGTGCCAGCAGCTTTTTTCGGCTAGGCGCGTTCTACGAGCAGTACTTC.

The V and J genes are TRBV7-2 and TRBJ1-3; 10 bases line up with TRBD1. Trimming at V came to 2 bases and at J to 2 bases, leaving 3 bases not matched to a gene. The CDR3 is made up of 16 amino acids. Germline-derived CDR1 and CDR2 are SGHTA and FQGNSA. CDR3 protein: CASSLHGTGAGNTIYF. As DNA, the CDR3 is TGTGCCAGCAGCTTACACGGGACAGGGGCTGGAAACACCATATATTTT.

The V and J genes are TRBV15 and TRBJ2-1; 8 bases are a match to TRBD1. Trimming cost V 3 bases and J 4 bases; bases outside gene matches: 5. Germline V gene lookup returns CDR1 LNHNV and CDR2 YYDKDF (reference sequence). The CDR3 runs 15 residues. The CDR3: CATSRRTGWYNEQFF. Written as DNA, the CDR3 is TGTGCCACCAGCAGGCGGACAGGGTGGTACAATGAGCAGTTCTTC.

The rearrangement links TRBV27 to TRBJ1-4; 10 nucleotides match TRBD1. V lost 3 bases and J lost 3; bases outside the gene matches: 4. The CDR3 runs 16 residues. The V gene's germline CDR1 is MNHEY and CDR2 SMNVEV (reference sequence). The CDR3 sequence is CASSFDRGLSNEKLFF. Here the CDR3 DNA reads TGTGCCAGCAGTTTCGACAGGGGGCTCTCTAATGAAAAACTGTTTTTT.

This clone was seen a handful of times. CDR3 bases: TGTGCCAGCAGCTTGGGTCCAGGCTACGAGCAGTACTTC. This encodes CASSLGPGYEQYF. The rearrangement joins TRBV5-6 to TRBJ2-7; the D is unclear. The V gene's germline CDR1 is SGHDT and CDR2 YYEEEE. This CDR3 is 13 amino acids long. V was cut by 0 bases and J by 3 bases, with 7 bases left in between.

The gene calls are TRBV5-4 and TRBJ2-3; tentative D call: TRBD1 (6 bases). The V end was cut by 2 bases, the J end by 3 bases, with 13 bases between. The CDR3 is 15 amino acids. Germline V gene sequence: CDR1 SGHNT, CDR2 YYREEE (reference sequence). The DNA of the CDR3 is TGTGCCAGCAGCTTACTACAGACAGGAACAGATACGCAGTATTTT. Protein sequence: CASSLLQTGTDTQYF.

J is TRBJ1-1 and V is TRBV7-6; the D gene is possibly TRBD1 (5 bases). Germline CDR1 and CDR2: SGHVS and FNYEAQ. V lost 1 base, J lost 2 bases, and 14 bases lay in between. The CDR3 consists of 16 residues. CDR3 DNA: TGTGCCAGCAGCTTAGGGTCCCAGACAGCCAACACTGAAGCTTTCTTT. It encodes CASSLGSQTANTEAFF.

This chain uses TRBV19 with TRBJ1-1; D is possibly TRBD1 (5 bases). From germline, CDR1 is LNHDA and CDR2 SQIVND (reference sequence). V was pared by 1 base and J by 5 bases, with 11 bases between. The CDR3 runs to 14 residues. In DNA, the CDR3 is TGTGCCAGTAGTATAGTCCCCAGGGCGACTGAAGCTTTCTTT. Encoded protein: CASSIVPRATEAFF.

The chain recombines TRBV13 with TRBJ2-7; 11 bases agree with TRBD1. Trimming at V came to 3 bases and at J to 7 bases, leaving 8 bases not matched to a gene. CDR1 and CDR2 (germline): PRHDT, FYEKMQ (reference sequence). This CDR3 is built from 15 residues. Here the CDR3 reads CASSFAGTGGGEQYF. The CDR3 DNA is TGTGCCAGCAGCTTCGCCGGGACAGGGGGAGGGGAGCAGTACTTC.

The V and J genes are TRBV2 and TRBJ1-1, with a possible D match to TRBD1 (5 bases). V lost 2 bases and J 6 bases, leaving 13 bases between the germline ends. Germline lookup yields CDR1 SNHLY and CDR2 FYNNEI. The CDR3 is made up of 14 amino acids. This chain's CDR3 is CASSETQGSPEAFF. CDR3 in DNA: TGTGCCAGCAGTGAAACTCAGGGATCGCCTGAAGCTTTCTTT.

The CDR3 DNA reads TGTGCCAGCAGTTTAACAGGGCCCTACGAGCAGTACTTC. The encoded protein is CASSLTGPYEQYF. The chain employs TRBV27 and TRBJ2-7, with TRBD1 as a possible D gene (6 bases). V gave up 2 bases and J gave up 2 bases, with 7 bases separating them. This CDR3 is 13 amino acids long. Germline CDR1 and CDR2: MNHEY and SMNVEV (reference sequence).

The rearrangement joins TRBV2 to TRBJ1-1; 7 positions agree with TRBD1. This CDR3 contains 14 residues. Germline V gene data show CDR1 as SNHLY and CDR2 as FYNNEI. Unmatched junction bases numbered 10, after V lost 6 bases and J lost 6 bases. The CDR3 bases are TGTGCCAGCAGCGAACGACAGGGTGGGTCTGAAGCTTTCTTT. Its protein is CASSERQGGSEAFF.

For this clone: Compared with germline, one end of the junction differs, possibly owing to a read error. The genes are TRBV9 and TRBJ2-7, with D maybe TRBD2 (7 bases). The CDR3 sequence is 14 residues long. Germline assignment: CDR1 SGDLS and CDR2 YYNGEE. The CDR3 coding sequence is TGTGGCAGCAGCCTTCGGGGGGCCCCCTACGAGCAGTACTTC. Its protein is CGSSLRGAPYEQYF.